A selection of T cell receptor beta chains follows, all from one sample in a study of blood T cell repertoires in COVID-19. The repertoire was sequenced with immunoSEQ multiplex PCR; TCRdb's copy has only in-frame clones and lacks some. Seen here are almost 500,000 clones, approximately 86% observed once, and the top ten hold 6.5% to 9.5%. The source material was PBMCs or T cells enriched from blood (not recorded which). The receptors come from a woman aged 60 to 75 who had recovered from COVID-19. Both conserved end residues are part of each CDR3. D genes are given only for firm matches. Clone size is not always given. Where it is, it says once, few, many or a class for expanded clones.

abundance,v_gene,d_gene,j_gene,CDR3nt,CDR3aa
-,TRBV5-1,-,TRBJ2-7,TGCGCCAGCAGCTTACCGTCACGGGATGTTTACGAGCAGTACTTC,CASSLPSRDVYEQYF
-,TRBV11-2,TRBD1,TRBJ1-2,TGTGCCAGCAGCTTAGAGTGGGGACAGAATTATGGCTACACCTTC,CASSLEWGQNYGYTF
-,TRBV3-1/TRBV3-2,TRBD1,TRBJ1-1,TGTGCCAGCAGCCAAGTAAACAGGGGGATGGCTTTCTTT,CASSQVNRGMAFF
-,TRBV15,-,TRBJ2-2,TGTGCCACCAGGGCCTCGGGGGTCGGGACCGGGGAGCTGTTTTTT,CATRASGVGTGELFF
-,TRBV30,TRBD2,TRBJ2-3,TGTGCCTGGGACGGGGGGTCCTTCACAGATACGCAGTATTTT,CAWDGGSFTDTQYF
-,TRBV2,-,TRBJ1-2,TGTGCCAGCGGACAGAACTATGGCTACACCTTC,CASGQNYGYTF
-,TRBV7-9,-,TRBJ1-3,TGTGCCAGCAGCTCGAGTGGGCCAAACACCATATATTTT,CASSSSGPNTIYF
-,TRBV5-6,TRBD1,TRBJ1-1,TGTGCCAGCAGACGAGACCGGGACAGCATGAACACTGAAGCTTTCTTT,CASRRDRDSMNTEAFF
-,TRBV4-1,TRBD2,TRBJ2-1,TGCGCCAGCAGCCAAGACGTACCCGGGACTAGCGGAGGCAATGAGCAGTTCTTC,CASSQDVPGTSGGNEQFF
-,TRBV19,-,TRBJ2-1,TGTGCCAGTAGTCTTCCCGGGATTACCAACAATGAGCAGTTCTTC,CASSLPGITNNEQFF
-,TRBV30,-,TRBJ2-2,TGTGCCTGGGGGGGTTCTCAGGGGTTCGGGGAGCTGTTTTTT,CAWGGSQGFGELFF
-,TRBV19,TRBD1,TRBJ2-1,TGTGCCACCCGGACAGGGGAGGGGTACAATGAGCAGTTCTTC,CATRTGEGYNEQFF
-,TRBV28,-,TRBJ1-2,TGTGCCAGCTCCCCGGGGGGTTTGGGGCAGACTAACTATGGCTACACCTTC,CASSPGGLGQTNYGYTF
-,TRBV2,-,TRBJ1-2,TGTGCCAGCATCCGGACAGAGGCTAACTATGGCTACACCTTC,CASIRTEANYGYTF
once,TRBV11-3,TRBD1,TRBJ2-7,TGTGCCAGCAGCCCTAGACAGGGGAGAAACGAGCAGTACTTC,CASSPRQGRNEQYF
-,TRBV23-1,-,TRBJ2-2,TGCGCCAGCAAGAAGCCTTACACCGGGGAGCTGTTTTTT,CASKKPYTGELFF
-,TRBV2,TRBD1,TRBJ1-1,TGTGCCAGCAGTAGGGGGCGGAACACTGAAGCTTTCTTT,CASSRGRNTEAFF